The 24 T cell receptor beta chains listed next were all sequenced from one sample in a study of tumor-infiltrating lymphocytes in localized non-small cell lung cancer. Produced via immunoSEQ multiplex PCR; TCRdb's table is partial and in-frame only. The sample includes 15,000 to 20,000 clones, over 35% of them seen just once. The sample taken for sequencing was lung tumor tissue. Receptor source: a human donor with non-small cell lung cancer.

The chain couples TRBV5-5 to TRBJ1-5; perhaps TRBD1 as D (5 bases). The CDR3 runs 15 residues. The germline V gene encodes CDR1 SGHKS and CDR2 YYEKEE (reference sequence). Between the trimmed V and J ends, which lost 2 bases and 6 bases, there was a span of 15 bases. CDR3 DNA: TGTGCCAGCAGCTTTTCCGGGACCGGGGGTCAGCCCCAGCATTTT. It encodes CASSFSGTGGQPQHF.

This clone was seen more than once but under ten times. The chain recombines TRBV7-2 with TRBJ2-3, with unresolved D. The germline CDR1 and CDR2 sequences are SGHTA and FQGNSA. The V end was cut by 2 bases, the J end by 3 bases, with 3 bases between. The CDR3 length is 12 residues. CDR3 sequence: CASSLSTDTQYF. The CDR3 nucleotides read TGTGCCAGCAGCTTATCTACAGATACGCAGTATTTT. The complete variable domain, with remaining parts taken from reference TRBV7-2 and TRBJ2-3, reads GAGVSQSPSNKVTEKGKDVELRCDPISGHTALYWYRQSLGQGLEFLIYFQGNSAPDKSGLPSDRFSAERTGGSVSTLTIQRTQQEDSAVYLCASSLSTDTQYFGPGTRLTVL.

This clone was counted only a few times. The chain is built from TRBV15 and TRBJ1-6; TRBD1 aligns across 7 bases. CDR1 LNHNV and CDR2 YYDKDF come from the germline V gene (reference sequence). The CDR3 sequence is 16 residues long. Trimming cost V 1 base and J 10 bases; bases outside gene matches: 10. CDR3 coding DNA: TGTGCCACCAGCAGAGGACAGGGTGGATTTGGATCACCCCTCCACTTT. This gives the protein CATSRGQGGFGSPLHF. Supplemented by reference TRBV15 and TRBJ1-6, the full variable domain reads DAMVIQNPRYQVTQFGKPVTLSCSQTLNHNVMYWYQQKSSQAPKLLFHYYDKDFNNEADTPDNFQSRRPNTSFCFLDIRSPGLGDTAMYLCATSRGQGGFGSPLHFGNGTRLTVT.

V and J are TRBV30 and TRBJ2-7; possible D gene TRBD2, 6 bases. CDR1 and CDR2 (germline): GTSNPN, SVGIG (reference sequence). There are 12 residues in the CDR3. The V end lost 0 bases, the J end lost 5 bases, and 8 bases lay between the germline ends. In DNA form, the CDR3 reads TGTGCCTGGAGTGTATGGGGGGACGAGCAGTACTTC. Translating gives CAWSVWGDEQYF.

The chain uses TRBV5-4 and TRBJ2-7; a weak D match, TRBD2 (5 bases). The CDR3 sequence is 13 residues long. V was clipped by 4 bases and J by 6 bases, with 14 bases between them. Germline V lookup: CDR1 SGHNT, CDR2 YYREEE (reference sequence). CDR3 sequence (DNA): TGTGCCAGCAGCCAAGAGGGAAGTACCGAGCAGTACTTC. Its protein product is CASSQEGSTEQYF.

The V call is TRBV7-6, the J call TRBJ2-7, with 7 bases that match TRBD1. The ends lost 4 bases at V and 2 bases at J; junction bases unmatched: 8. Germline V gene sequence: CDR1 SGHVS, CDR2 FNYEAQ. The CDR3 has 15 amino acids. The CDR3 spells CASSSREGATYEQYF. The DNA of the CDR3 is TGTGCCAGCAGCTCTAGAGAGGGGGCCACCTACGAGCAGTACTTC. Based on the CDR3 plus reference TRBV7-6 and TRBJ2-7, the full variable domain is GAGVSQSPRYKVTKRGQDVALRCDPISGHVSLYWYRQALGQGPEFLTYFNYEAQQDKSGLPNDRFSAERPEGSISTLTIQRTEQRDSAMYRCASSSREGATYEQYFGPGTRLTVT.

This clone was seen a few times. The CDR3 here is CASSRTGNYGYTF. CDR3 nucleotide sequence: TGTGCCAGCAGTCGGACTGGGAACTATGGCTACACCTTC. The rearrangement uses TRBV13 and TRBJ1-2; D ambiguous. Germline V CDR1 and CDR2: PRHDT, FYEKMQ (reference sequence). The CDR3 has 13 residues. Trimming took off 6 bases at V and 2 bases at J, with 10 bases between the two ends.

The V and J genes are TRBV6-4 and TRBJ2-1, with D possibly being TRBD1 (8 bases). The V gene's germline CDR1 is MRHNA and CDR2 SNTAGT. This CDR3 is 13 amino acids long. Trimming took 5 bases from V and 5 from J, leaving 10 bases between them. CDR3 sequence: CASSTGGDNEQFF. In DNA, the CDR3 is TGTGCCAGCAGTACAGGGGGGGACAATGAGCAGTTCTTC.

The V gene is TRBV28, the J gene TRBJ2-7, with 9 bases identical to TRBD1. Germline CDR1 and CDR2: MDHEN and SYDVKM. This CDR3 contains 15 residues. With 2 bases clipped from V and 4 bases from J, the junction kept 6 bases outside the gene matches. CDR3 protein: CASSLPGTGKYEQYF. CDR3 coding DNA: TGTGCCAGCAGTTTACCCGGGACAGGGAAATACGAGCAGTACTTC. Filled out from reference TRBV28 and TRBJ2-7, the complete variable domain reads DVKVTQSSRYLVKRTGEKVFLECVQDMDHENMFWYRQDPGLGLRLIYFSYDVKMKEKGDIPEGYSVSREKKERFSLILESASTNQTSMYLCASSLPGTGKYEQYFGPGTRLTVT.

This clone has more than one count but fewer than ten. The chain joins TRBV19 to TRBJ2-1, with a possible D match to TRBD1 (5 bases). The ends were cut back, 4 bases at V and 7 bases at J, with 17 bases in the middle. The CDR3 runs to 15 residues. Germline CDR1 and CDR2: LNHDA and SQIVND (reference sequence). CDR3 DNA sequence: TGTGCCAGTAGTACCACCCGACAGCCGCGGAATGAGCAGTTCTTC. It encodes CASSTTRQPRNEQFF.

The J gene is TRBJ2-2, the V gene TRBV27; the D call may be TRBD1 or TRBD2 (5 bases each). V lost 5 bases to trimming and J lost 2 bases, with 15 bases between them. This CDR3 has 16 amino acids. Germline-derived CDR1 and CDR2 are MNHEY and SMNVEV (reference sequence). This CDR3 reads CASSLSRGANTGELFF. DNA for the CDR3: TGTGCCAGCAGTCTTAGTAGGGGAGCAAACACCGGGGAGCTGTTTTTT.

This clone was seen ten or more times. The chain uses TRBV7-9 and TRBJ1-6; no reliable D call. The germline V gene has CDR1 SEHNR and CDR2 FQNEAQ (reference sequence). The CDR3 contains 14 residues. Trimming took off 6 bases at V and 6 bases at J, with 12 bases between the two ends. DNA of the CDR3: TGTGCCAGCAGGTACAGCGACATTAATTCACCCCTCCACTTT. Protein: CASRYSDINSPLHF. Using reference TRBV7-9 and TRBJ1-6 for the parts outside the CDR3, the full variable domain is DTGVSQNPRHKITKRGQNVTFRCDPISEHNRLYWYRQTLGQGPEFLTYFQNEAQLEKSRLLSDRFSAERPKGSFSTLEIQRTEQGDSAMYLCASRYSDINSPLHFGNGTRLTVT.

This clone has a single count. The chain couples TRBV19 to TRBJ1-4; possible D gene TRBD1, 5 bases. The CDR3 has 13 residues. Germline-derived CDR1 and CDR2 are LNHDA and SQIVND (reference sequence). Trimming left V 10 bases short and J 8 bases short, with 17 bases between. The CDR3 nucleotides read TGTGCCACCACTGAGTGGGGGGACGAAAAACTGTTTTTT. As protein: CATTEWGDEKLFF.

This clone was counted a few times. The V call is TRBV11-2, the J call TRBJ2-1; 9 bases align to TRBD2. Trimming cost V 5 bases and J 6 bases; bases outside gene matches: 11. The CDR3 is 16 amino acids. Germline CDR1 is SGHAT and CDR2 is FQNNGV. The CDR3 DNA follows: TGTGCCAGCAGCCCACGGTGGGGCGGGGGGGCCAATGAGCAGTTCTTC. Protein: CASSPRWGGGANEQFF.

Only a few counts were recorded for this clone. The chain is built from TRBV28 and TRBJ1-5; the match to TRBD1 covers 7 bases. CDR1 and CDR2 from the germline V gene are MDHEN and SYDVKM. The trim removed 6 bases at V and 0 bases at J, leaving 8 bases unmatched. This CDR3 has 16 amino acids. For the CDR3, the DNA is TGTGCCAGCAGCCGGGACAGAGGATATAGCAATCAGCCCCAGCATTTT. Translating it yields CASSRDRGYSNQPQHF.

CDR3 region: CASSYTSPPGTDTQYF. For the CDR3, the DNA is TGTGCCAGCAGTTATACATCTCCTCCGGGCACAGATACGCAGTATTTT. J is TRBJ2-3 and V is TRBV6-5; D remains ambiguous. The CDR3 is 16 amino acids. Germline V gene data show CDR1 as MNHEY and CDR2 as SVGAGI. Trimming took 3 bases from V and 1 from J, leaving 14 bases between them.

The chain couples TRBV2 to TRBJ1-5; a weak D match, TRBD1 (5 bases). The CDR3 runs 17 residues. V was pared by 6 bases and J by 6 bases, with 24 bases between. The germline V gene has CDR1 SNHLY and CDR2 FYNNEI. CDR3: CASSRLGGGGKVQPQHF. The CDR3 DNA reads TGTGCCAGCAGCCGACTGGGTGGGGGGGGAAAGGTTCAGCCCCAGCATTTT.

The genes are TRBV4-1 and TRBJ1-1; D is uncertain. This CDR3 has 15 amino acids. Between the trimmed V and J ends, which lost 4 bases and 4 bases, there was a span of 16 bases. From germline, CDR1 is MGHRA and CDR2 YSYEKL. CDR3 nucleotide sequence: TGCGCCAGCAGCCTATATAGCAGTTCGAGCACTGAAGCTTTCTTT. It yields the protein CASSLYSSSSTEAFF.

The chain recombines TRBV6-5 with TRBJ2-7, with TRBD1 matching 8 bases. The CDR3 totals 15 residues. Germline lookup yields CDR1 MNHEY and CDR2 SVGAGI. V lost 2 bases and J lost 5; bases outside the gene matches: 8. The CDR3 here is CASSYRTGQGHEQYF. The CDR3 DNA reads as TGTGCCAGCAGTTACCGGACCGGACAGGGCCACGAGCAGTACTTC.

This clone was picked up a small number of times. This sequence joins TRBV28 and TRBJ1-6; possible D gene TRBD1, 5 bases. The germline V gene has CDR1 MDHEN and CDR2 SYDVKM. The CDR3 loop spans 17 amino acids. The V gene lost 2 bases and the J gene lost 0 bases, with 11 bases spanning the gap. The CDR3 nucleotides read TGTGCCAGCAGTTTAGGGGGTTCTAGCTCCTATAATTCACCCCTCCACTTT. This gives the protein CASSLGGSSSYNSPLHF.

J is TRBJ2-7 and V is TRBV5-6; D might be TRBD2 (5 bases). The CDR3 consists of 16 residues. Germline loops: CDR1 SGHDT, CDR2 YYEEEE. Trimming stripped 4 bases from V and 4 bases from J, with 21 bases between. The CDR3 region is CASSQDRTLRAYEQYF. CDR3 nucleotide sequence: TGTGCCAGCAGCCAAGATCGGACCCTGAGGGCGTACGAGCAGTACTTC.

This clone showed up just a few times. The rearrangement joins TRBV28 to TRBJ2-2; 8 nucleotides agree with TRBD2. CDR3 length: 15 residues. Germline CDR1 is MDHEN and CDR2 is SYDVKM. J was trimmed by 5 bases and V by 8 bases; bases with no gene match: 10. The CDR3 here is CASGLAGRWTGELFF. CDR3 in DNA: TGTGCCAGCGGACTAGCAGGTCGTTGGACCGGGGAGCTGTTTTTT.

This clone appeared a single time. The chain joins TRBV11-2 to TRBJ2-7; maybe TRBD1 (6 bases). Germline V gives CDR1 SGHAT, CDR2 FQNNGV. V was trimmed by 4 bases and J by 4 bases, leaving 11 bases between them. This CDR3 contains 13 residues. CDR3 region: CASSYVRGYEQYF. CDR3 nucleotides: TGTGCCAGCAGCTATGTCAGGGGATACGAGCAGTACTTC.

This clone was counted between two and nine times. The rearrangement joins TRBV21-1 to TRBJ1-5. TRBV21-1 is marked as a pseudogene. This CDR3 contains 13 residues. CDR3 loop: CASYFSSNQPQHF. The CDR3 DNA reads as TGTGCCAGCTATTTCTCTAGCAATCAGCCCCAGCATTTT.